The 21 T cell receptor beta chains below all came from one sample that was sequenced in a study of blood T cell repertoires in COVID-19. The repertoire was sequenced with immunoSEQ multiplex PCR; TCRdb's copy has only in-frame clones and lacks some. The sample shows about 57,000 clones, roughly nine tenths of them seen only once. Sample: peripheral blood. These receptors were obtained from a woman at least 80 years old with COVID-19, enrolled during active disease.

V is TRBV18 and J is TRBJ1-5; D possibly corresponds to TRBD1 (5 bases). Germline loops: CDR1 KGHSH, CDR2 LQKENI. V dropped 2 bases and J dropped 1 base, with 9 bases sitting between them. The CDR3 sequence is 15 residues long. The CDR3 DNA follows: TGTGCCAGCTCACCAAAACAGGTCAGCAATCAGCCCCAGCATTTT. Translated: CASSPKQVSNQPQHF.

The chain joins TRBV27 to TRBJ2-7; 8 bases match TRBD2. This CDR3 spans 14 amino acids. The germline V gene has CDR1 MNHEY and CDR2 SMNVEV (reference sequence). The trim removed 2 bases at V and 2 bases at J, leaving 2 bases unmatched. DNA of the CDR3: TGTGCCAGCAGTTTAAAAGCGGGGGCCTACGAGCAGTACTTC. Encoded protein: CASSLKAGAYEQYF.

This clone was found once. V and J are TRBV5-4 and TRBJ2-1, with D unresolved. Trimming took 1 base from V and 4 from J, leaving 12 bases between them. This CDR3 spans 15 amino acids. Germline V gene lookup returns CDR1 SGHNT and CDR2 YYREEE (reference sequence). In nucleotides, the CDR3 is TGTGCCAGCAGCTTGATGCTCGCCGGGTACAATGAGCAGTTCTTC. Translating gives CASSLMLAGYNEQFF.

The gene calls are TRBV19 and TRBJ1-1; possible D gene TRBD1, 5 bases. V was clipped by 8 bases and J by 3 bases, with 13 bases between them. Germline V CDR1 and CDR2: LNHDA, SQIVND (reference sequence). The CDR3 is 13 residues long. CDR3 amino acids: CASGQGGDTEAFF. CDR3 DNA: TGTGCCAGTGGGCAGGGTGGGGACACTGAAGCTTTCTTT.

This clone was detected only a few times. For the CDR3, the DNA is TGTGCCAGCAGTCTACGACAGGAAAATCAGCCCCAGCATTTT. It yields the protein CASSLRQENQPQHF. This chain connects TRBV28 to TRBJ1-5; possible D gene TRBD1, 6 bases. Germline V lookup: CDR1 MDHEN, CDR2 SYDVKM. The CDR3 totals 14 residues. V gave up 5 bases and J gave up 4 bases, with 12 bases separating them.

This chain connects TRBV27 to TRBJ1-6; 8 bases agree with TRBD1. From germline, CDR1 is MNHEY and CDR2 SMNVEV (reference sequence). The length of the CDR3 is 18 residues. The ends lost 4 bases at V and 7 bases at J; junction bases unmatched: 15. This chain's CDR3 is CASSSSRTGPLGNSPLHF. CDR3 bases: TGTGCCAGCAGTTCCTCCAGGACAGGGCCTCTGGGGAATTCACCCCTCCACTTT.

The chain has TRBV18 and TRBJ2-7; 9 bases map to TRBD2. CDR1 KGHSH and CDR2 LQKENI come from the germline V gene. Unmatched junction bases numbered 19, after V lost 4 bases and J lost 6 bases. The CDR3 has 18 residues. In DNA, the CDR3 is TGTGCCAGCTCACTCTCCCCTGCCCTAGTTAGCGGGGGAGGCGAGCAGTACTTC. Its protein product is CASSLSPALVSGGGEQYF.

The chain joins TRBV28 to TRBJ2-7; tentative D call: TRBD2 (6 bases). Trimming pared 8 bases from V and 8 bases from J, leaving 13 bases between. This CDR3 spans 11 amino acids. In germline, CDR1 is MDHEN, CDR2 SYDVKM. In DNA form, the CDR3 reads TGTGCCAGCCGGGACTTTAATAAGCAGTACTTC. It codes for CASRDFNKQYF.

The V and J genes are TRBV10-1 and TRBJ2-3; 7 bases line up with TRBD1. V shed 6 bases, J shed 2 bases, and the junction held 8 bases outside the gene matches. CDR3 size: 15 residues. Germline V lookup: CDR1 WNHNN, CDR2 SYGVQD (reference sequence). The CDR3 region has the DNA TGCGCCAGCAGGCCGGACAGGCGAAACACAGATACGCAGTATTTT. Its protein product is CASRPDRRNTDTQYF.

The sample holds one count of this clone. The V gene is TRBV2, the J gene TRBJ1-2; 10 bases agree with TRBD1. CDR3 length: 16 amino acids. Germline assignment: CDR1 SNHLY and CDR2 FYNNEI. J gave up 1 base and V 5 bases, and 7 bases lay outside the gene matches. In nucleotides, the CDR3 is TGTGCCAGCAGTACGACCGACAGGGGGCATAACTATGGCTACACCTTC. Amino acid sequence: CASSTTDRGHNYGYTF.

This clone turned up a few times. This chain connects TRBV5-6 to TRBJ1-4; D is ambiguous. The CDR3 is 15 amino acids. From germline, CDR1 is SGHDT and CDR2 YYEEEE. Trimming stripped 0 bases from V and 7 bases from J, with 13 bases between. The CDR3 nucleotides read TGTGCCAGCAGCTTGGCCTCCCGTAGTAGTGAAAAACTGTTTTTT. Translated, it gives CASSLASRSSEKLFF.

This chain links TRBV3-1 (or the pseudogene TRBV3-2) with TRBJ2-5; 11 bases are a match to TRBD2. The CDR3 loop spans 13 amino acids. Trimming cost V 8 bases and J 2 bases; bases outside gene matches: 1. Germline values: CDR1 LGHDT, CDR2 YNNKEL (reference sequence). The CDR3, as DNA: TGTGCCAGCGGGACTAGCGGTCAAGAGACCCAGTACTTC. This translates into CASGTSGQETQYF.

J is TRBJ1-2 and V is TRBV18; D may be TRBD1 (6 bases). Trimming took off 2 bases at V and 1 base at J, with 11 bases between the two ends. This CDR3 is built from 15 residues. CDR1 is KGHSH, CDR2 LQKENI, per germline. CDR3 residues: CASSPRTENNYGYTF. CDR3 bases: TGTGCCAGCTCACCAAGGACAGAAAATAACTATGGCTACACCTTC.

This sequence joins TRBV7-2 and TRBJ1-2, with TRBD1 as a possible D gene (6 bases). Trimming removed 5 bases at V and 4 bases at J, with 17 bases between. The CDR3 sequence is 15 residues long. Germline V lookup: CDR1 SGHTA, CDR2 FQGNSA. CDR3 loop: CASSTTGTLSYGYTF. CDR3 coding DNA: TGTGCCAGCAGCACAACAGGGACCCTCTCCTATGGCTACACCTTC.

The gene calls are TRBV3-1 (or the pseudogene TRBV3-2) and TRBJ1-6; 8 bases are a match to TRBD1. The CDR3 runs 14 residues. From germline, CDR1 is LGHDT and CDR2 YNNKEL (reference sequence). Trimming at V came to 4 bases and at J to 6 bases, leaving 2 bases not matched to a gene. As DNA, the CDR3 is TGTGCCAGCAGCCCGACAGGGGCTAATTCACCCCTCCACTTT. Its translation is CASSPTGANSPLHF.

The V gene is TRBV7-9, the J gene TRBJ1-4; 9 bases match TRBD1. Germline CDR1 is SEHNR and CDR2 is FQNEAQ (reference sequence). The V gene end was trimmed by 2 bases and the J gene end by 8 bases; junction bases not matched to a gene: 6. The CDR3 consists of 15 residues. As DNA, the CDR3 is TGTGCCAGCAGCTTACAAACCGGGACAGGGGAAAAACTGTTTTTT. Residues: CASSLQTGTGEKLFF.

The chain employs TRBV6-5 and TRBJ1-1, with D tentatively TRBD1 (6 bases). Germline CDR1 and CDR2: MNHEY and SVGAGI. The CDR3 is 13 residues long. V was clipped by 8 bases and J by 3 bases, with 13 bases between them. In DNA, the CDR3 is TGTGCCAGCGGGAGGGGGGGATACACTGAAGCTTTCTTT. It is translated as CASGRGGYTEAFF.

This chain joins TRBV10-3 and TRBJ1-1, with D unresolved. V was shortened by 11 bases and J by 1 base, with 14 bases between the two germline ends. Germline V lookup: CDR1 ENHRY, CDR2 SYGVKD. CDR3 size: 13 residues. CDR3 sequence: CASSGIRNTEAFF. CDR3 coding DNA: TGTGCCTCCTCGGGTATCAGGAACACTGAAGCTTTCTTT.

This clone was detected once. The chain combines TRBV2 with TRBJ2-7; 7 bases are shared with TRBD2. The CDR3 is made up of 13 amino acids. The V gene's germline CDR1 is SNHLY and CDR2 FYNNEI. V dropped 8 bases and J dropped 3; count of bases not matched to a gene: 7. Here the CDR3 reads CASRGAGDYEQYF. CDR3 coding DNA: TGTGCCAGCCGGGGTGCGGGGGACTACGAGCAGTACTTC. The variable domain in full, completed from reference TRBV2 and TRBJ2-7, reads EPEVTQTPSHQVTQMGQEVILRCVPISNHLYFYWYRQILGQKVEFLVSFYNNEISEKSEIFDDQFSVERPDGSNFTLKIRSTKLEDSAMYFCASRGAGDYEQYFGPGTRLTVT.

This clone has only one observation. J is TRBJ2-1 and V is TRBV6-5, with D perhaps TRBD2 (6 bases). Germline V lookup: CDR1 MNHEY, CDR2 SVGAGI. Deletions cut 10 bases from V and 3 bases from J, with 13 bases between. CDR3 size: 13 residues. The CDR3 coding sequence is TGTGCCACCGCGAGACTAGACTACAATGAGCAGTTCTTC. Its protein product is CATARLDYNEQFF.

This clone is classed as large. The V and J genes are TRBV7-2 and TRBJ2-3; 7 bases map to TRBD1. The CDR3 extends over 17 amino acids. J lost 5 bases, V lost 4 bases, and 15 bases had no gene match. From germline, CDR1 is SGHTA and CDR2 FQGNSA. The CDR3 loop reads CASSSTGAQPQVDTQYF. The CDR3, as DNA: TGTGCCAGCAGCTCCACAGGGGCCCAACCCCAGGTAGATACGCAGTATTTT.